Presented here are 26 T cell receptor beta chains from one specimen sequenced in a study of T cells in pancreatic ductal adenocarcinoma. Sequenced by immunoSEQ multiplex PCR; TCRdb stores in-frame clones only, minus some. The top ten hold 16% of the sample, which has some 16,000 clones, 91% seen once. Surgery without prior neoadjuvant therapy was the treatment of the selected pancreatic ductal adenocarcinoma patients. The specimen was PBMCs. All receptors come from a human donor with pancreatic ductal adenocarcinoma.

J is TRBJ2-3 and V is TRBV5-6; 7 nucleotides line up with TRBD2. The CDR3 is 18 amino acids. CDR1 SGHDT and CDR2 YYEEEE come from the germline V gene. Germline trimming cut 1 base from V and 3 bases from J; bases unmatched to any gene: 14. In nucleotides, the CDR3 is TGTGCCAGCAGCTTGATCTATCGCGGCGGGGGAGTTACAGATACGCAGTATTTT. It is translated as CASSLIYRGGGVTDTQYF.

V usage is TRBV5-1 and J usage is TRBJ2-7, with a tentative D call TRBD2 (7 bases). This CDR3 contains 16 residues. V was shortened by 0 bases and J by 1 base, with 14 bases between the two germline ends. CDR1 is SGHRS, CDR2 YFSETQ, per germline. The CDR3 sequence: CASSLGGGGMSYEQYF. The CDR3 DNA reads TGCGCCAGCAGCTTGGGAGGGGGGGGAATGTCCTACGAGCAGTACTTC.

This chain links TRBV5-5 with TRBJ2-3; D possibly matches TRBD1 or TRBD2 (5 bases each). V lost 0 bases and J lost 0, with 11 bases in between. Germline V CDR1 and CDR2: SGHKS, YYEKEE (reference sequence). The CDR3 runs 16 residues. CDR3 sequence reads: CASSLEGPPSTDTQYF. The DNA for the CDR3 is TGTGCCAGCAGCTTGGAGGGACCGCCTAGCACAGATACGCAGTATTTT.

The chain has TRBV19 and TRBJ2-6; D is perhaps TRBD1 (6 bases). CDR1 is LNHDA, CDR2 SQIVND, per germline (reference sequence). Trimming pared 1 base from V and 0 bases from J, leaving 19 bases between. This CDR3 contains 20 residues. CDR3 protein: CASSIVQNRVTLSGANVLTF. As DNA, the CDR3 is TGTGCCAGTAGTATAGTCCAAAACAGGGTAACTCTCTCTGGGGCCAACGTCCTGACTTTC.

For this clone: Other DNA sequences in the same sample also yield this CDR3. The chain links TRBV2 to TRBJ2-1; D is undetermined. With 4 bases removed from V and 1 base from J, the gap between germline ends came to 5 bases. The CDR3 covers 13 residues. Germline V gene data show CDR1 as SNHLY and CDR2 as FYNNEI. CDR3 amino acids: CASSGESYNEQFF. The CDR3 DNA is TGTGCCAGCAGTGGGGAATCCTACAATGAGCAGTTCTTC.

The chain combines TRBV12-5 with TRBJ1-1; D gene unclear. V lost 3 bases, J lost 3 bases, and 5 bases lay in between. CDR1 and CDR2 from the germline V gene are LGHNT and FRNRAP. The CDR3 spans 12 residues. The DNA for the CDR3 is TGTGCTAGTGGTTTTTCCGACACTGAAGCTTTCTTT. Encoded protein: CASGFSDTEAFF.

CDR3 residues: CASSPAYEQYF. CDR3 coding DNA: TGTGCCAGCAGCCCCGCCTACGAGCAGTACTTC. V gene TRBV7-8 combines with J gene TRBJ2-7; D not certain. Trimming took 5 bases from V and 2 from J, leaving 4 bases between them. CDR1 and CDR2 from the germline V gene are SGHVS and FQNEAQ. The CDR3 is 11 residues long. Filled out from reference TRBV7-8 and TRBJ2-7, the complete variable domain reads GAGVSQSPRYKVAKRGQDVALRCDPISGHVSLFWYQQALGQGPEFLTYFQNEAQLDKSGLPSDRFFAERPEGSVSTLKIQRTQQEDSAVYLCASSPAYEQYFGPGTRLTVT.

This clone was observed a single time. The chain is built from TRBV2 and TRBJ1-1; D possibly corresponds to TRBD1 (5 bases). Germline V gene lookup returns CDR1 SNHLY and CDR2 FYNNEI. CDR3 length: 18 residues. V lost 0 bases and J lost 4, with 21 bases in between. CDR3 nucleotide sequence: TGTGCCAGCAGTGAAGCGGGGGACCGGCGGGCAAGGGGCACTGAAGCTTTCTTT. Its translation is CASSEAGDRRARGTEAFF.

DNA of the CDR3: TGTGCCAGCAGTCGTGGAGTCAGGGACAATGAGCAGTTCTTC. It codes for CASSRGVRDNEQFF. The J gene is TRBJ2-1, the V gene TRBV6-6; a weak D match, TRBD1 (5 bases). Per germline, CDR1 MNHNY and CDR2 SVGAGI (reference sequence). CDR3 length equals 14 residues. Trimming pared 5 bases from V and 5 bases from J, leaving 13 bases between.

This chain uses TRBV5-4 with TRBJ2-7, with D perhaps TRBD1 (6 bases). The CDR3 totals 17 residues. Germline-derived CDR1 and CDR2 are SGHNT and YYREEE (reference sequence). V lost 4 bases and J lost 0, with 20 bases in between. The CDR3: CASSKFGAGAGSYEQYF. The CDR3 DNA reads as TGTGCCAGCAGCAAGTTTGGGGCAGGGGCGGGCTCCTACGAGCAGTACTTC.

The chain's CDR3 is CASSQESRGGYGYTF. Here the CDR3 DNA reads TGCGCCAGCAGCCAAGAGAGCAGGGGAGGGTATGGCTACACCTTC. V is TRBV4-3 and J is TRBJ1-2, with D possibly being TRBD1 (6 bases). The germline V and J ends were trimmed by 0 bases and 5 bases, with 13 bases remaining between them. The CDR3 is made up of 15 amino acids. The germline V gene has CDR1 LGHNA and CDR2 YSLEER.

The chain recombines TRBV11-3 with TRBJ1-1; D call uncertain. From germline, CDR1 is SGHNT and CDR2 YENEEA. V was trimmed by 2 bases and J by 0 bases, leaving 10 bases between them. This CDR3 spans 15 amino acids. The CDR3 spells CASSLRAGLNTEAFF. For the CDR3, the DNA is TGTGCCAGCAGCTTAAGGGCAGGCTTGAACACTGAAGCTTTCTTT.

The chain employs TRBV20-1 and TRBJ2-5, with a possible D match to TRBD2 (6 bases). CDR1 is DFQATT and CDR2 is SNEGSKA in the germline V gene (reference sequence). The CDR3 runs 11 residues. The germline V and J ends were trimmed by 7 bases and 5 bases, with 11 bases remaining between them. CDR3 in DNA: TGCAGTGAGCAGGGAGGCGAGACCCAGTACTTC. Translation: CSEQGGETQYF.

The CDR3 here is CASSLGPGLAGGQETQYF. In DNA, the CDR3 is TGCGCCAGCAGCTTGGGTCCGGGACTAGCGGGAGGCCAAGAGACCCAGTACTTC. This chain links TRBV5-1 with TRBJ2-5; 15 bases fit TRBD2. CDR1 SGHRS and CDR2 YFSETQ come from the germline V gene. With 0 bases clipped from V and 1 base from J, the junction kept 4 bases outside the gene matches. CDR3 length equals 18 residues.

Details on this clone: Other DNA sequences in this specimen translate into the identical CDR3. The chain has TRBV29-1 and TRBJ1-2, with 8 bases fitting TRBD1. CDR1 SQVTM and CDR2 ANQGSEA come from the germline V gene. This CDR3 has 13 residues. Unmatched junction bases numbered 4, after V lost 3 bases and J lost 4 bases. CDR3 nucleotides: TGCAGCGTTGAGGAACAGGGGGTCTATGGCTACACCTTC. Residues: CSVEEQGVYGYTF. Supplemented by reference TRBV29-1 and TRBJ1-2, the full variable domain reads SAVISQKPSRDICQRGTSLTIQCQVDSQVTMMFWYRQQPGQSLTLIATANQGSEATYESGFVIDKFPISRPNLTFSTLTVSNMSPEDSSIYLCSVEEQGVYGYTFGSGTRLTVV.

This chain links TRBV4-1 with TRBJ1-5; the match to TRBD1 covers 8 bases. The CDR3 runs 15 residues. The ends lost 1 base at V and 9 bases at J; junction bases unmatched: 8. The germline gives CDR1 MGHRA, CDR2 YSYEKL. DNA of the CDR3: TGCGCCAGCAGCCAAGTACCCGGACAGGGAGCGCCCCAGCATTTT. Its protein product is CASSQVPGQGAPQHF.

The chain employs TRBV4-2 and TRBJ1-2; D not certain. The ends were cut back, 0 bases at V and 7 bases at J, with 18 bases in the middle. The CDR3 totals 16 residues. Germline loops: CDR1 LGHNA, CDR2 YNFKEQ. CDR3 sequence: CASSQDREGLTSGYTF. DNA of the CDR3: TGTGCCAGCAGCCAAGATCGGGAGGGTCTAACTTCTGGCTACACCTTC.

The gene calls are TRBV7-2 and TRBJ1-6; D gene unclear. Between the trimmed V and J ends, which lost 1 base and 13 bases, there was a span of 11 bases. Germline values: CDR1 SGHTA, CDR2 FQGNSA. The CDR3 is 13 residues long. The CDR3 coding sequence is TGTGCCAGCAGCTTAGGTGGGGAATTCCCCCTCCACTTT. Its protein is CASSLGGEFPLHF.

The chain carries TRBV7-9 and TRBJ2-7, with 14 bases fitting TRBD2. From germline, CDR1 is SEHNR and CDR2 FQNEAQ (reference sequence). CDR3 length: 18 amino acids. The junction had 4 bases not matched to a gene; V was cut back by 0 bases and J by 0 bases. CDR3: CASSLAGGTSGSSYEQYF. Written as DNA, the CDR3 is TGTGCCAGCAGCTTAGCCGGGGGGACTAGCGGGAGCTCCTACGAGCAGTACTTC.

This clone has just one count. This chain uses TRBV21-1 with TRBJ1-1. TRBV21-1 represents a pseudogene. The CDR3 runs to 16 residues. CDR3 amino acids: CASSKATKHPNTEAFF. DNA of the CDR3: TGTGCCAGCAGCAAAGCCACTAAACACCCGAACACTGAAGCTTTCTTT.

The chain links TRBV5-4 to TRBJ2-3; a possible D gene is TRBD2 (5 bases). The CDR3 consists of 16 residues. Germline V lookup: CDR1 SGHNT, CDR2 YYREEE (reference sequence). V was trimmed by 0 bases and J by 2 bases, leaving 13 bases between them. The CDR3 DNA is TGTGCCAGCAGCTTGGATCTAGGACTCGTCACAGATACGCAGTATTTT. Amino acids: CASSLDLGLVTDTQYF. Variable domain in full (rest from reference TRBV5-4 and TRBJ2-3): ETGVTQSPTHLIKTRGQQVTLRCSSQSGHNTVSWYQQALGQGPQFIFQYYREEENGRGNFPPRFSGLQFPNYSSELNVNALELDDSALYLCASSLDLGLVTDTQYFGPGTRLTVL.

The chain joins TRBV27 to TRBJ2-6; D perhaps matches TRBD2 (7 bases). CDR3 size: 17 residues. V gave up 5 bases and J gave up 0 bases, with 14 bases separating them. Looked up from germline, CDR1 is MNHEY and CDR2 is SMNVEV (reference sequence). DNA for the CDR3: TGTGCCAGCAGTCCGAGGGGGGGCTACTCTGGGGCCAACGTCCTGACTTTC. This translates into CASSPRGGYSGANVLTF.

The chain carries TRBV6-6 and TRBJ1-1; D unresolved. The CDR3 spans 14 residues. Germline CDR1 and CDR2: MNHNY and SVGAGI (reference sequence). V lost 2 bases to trimming and J lost 2 bases, with 9 bases between them. CDR3 sequence reads: CASSYLRENTEAFF. The CDR3 DNA reads as TGTGCCAGCAGTTACCTCCGGGAAAACACTGAAGCTTTCTTT.

The V and J genes are TRBV11-2 and TRBJ1-5, with a weak D call TRBD1 (5 bases). This CDR3 region has 15 residues. Germline V gene sequence: CDR1 SGHAT, CDR2 FQNNGV. V was clipped by 6 bases and J by 7 bases, with 19 bases between them. CDR3 DNA sequence: TGTGCCAGCAGTTCATTGGGGGTTCCAGGCCAGCCCCAGCATTTT. Translation: CASSSLGVPGQPQHF.

The rearrangement links TRBV7-8 to TRBJ2-5, with 11 bases aligning to TRBD1. CDR1 and CDR2 (germline): SGHVS, FQNEAQ. The CDR3 loop spans 16 amino acids. Unmatched junction bases numbered 3, after V lost 0 bases and J lost 3 bases. CDR3 DNA sequence: TGTGCCAGCAGCTTAGCGACGGGACAGGGGGAAGAGACCCAGTACTTC. It translates to CASSLATGQGEETQYF. The complete variable domain, with remaining parts taken from reference TRBV7-8 and TRBJ2-5, reads GAGVSQSPRYKVAKRGQDVALRCDPISGHVSLFWYQQALGQGPEFLTYFQNEAQLDKSGLPSDRFFAERPEGSVSTLKIQRTQQEDSAVYLCASSLATGQGEETQYFGPGTRLLVL.

The chain has TRBV7-2 and TRBJ2-7, with D uncertain. V lost 0 bases to trimming and J lost 1 base, with 10 bases between them. Germline V gene data show CDR1 as SGHTA and CDR2 as FQGNSA. CDR3 size: 15 residues. CDR3 DNA sequence: TGTGCCAGCAGCTTAGCCTCCTCATCGTCCTACGAGCAGTACTTC. This codes for CASSLASSSSYEQYF.